The present TCR beta chain was sequenced within a study of beta chain features in type 1 diabetes. Points from the study as a whole: Moderate yet significant TCRB CDR3 shortening was seen in Type 1 diabetes patients in all four CD4+ subsets.

The entirety of the isolated RNA underwent reverse transcription, so expressed TCRB transcripts were sequenced. The data were produced by immunoSEQ multiplex PCR, yet TCRdb's version contains in-frame clones alone and is incomplete. The sample has approximately 41,000 clones, 65% to 70% seen once. The CDR3 is made up of 14 amino acids. Trimming removed 1 base from V and 6 bases from J, with 12 bases in between. Per germline, CDR1 LGHNA and CDR2 YNFKEQ. Note on this clone: The antigen is unknown.

The specimen was Tregs from blood. The V call is TRBV4-2, the J call TRBJ1-2, with D possibly matching TRBD1 (5 bases). The clonotype was recovered from a man in his thirties or forties with type 1 diabetes. Some clones in this sample may be carry-over from other donors' samples. The CDR3 bases are TGTGCCAGCAGCCAAGTTAGCCGGGGGGATGGCTACACCTTC. Its protein is CASSQVSRGDGYTF.